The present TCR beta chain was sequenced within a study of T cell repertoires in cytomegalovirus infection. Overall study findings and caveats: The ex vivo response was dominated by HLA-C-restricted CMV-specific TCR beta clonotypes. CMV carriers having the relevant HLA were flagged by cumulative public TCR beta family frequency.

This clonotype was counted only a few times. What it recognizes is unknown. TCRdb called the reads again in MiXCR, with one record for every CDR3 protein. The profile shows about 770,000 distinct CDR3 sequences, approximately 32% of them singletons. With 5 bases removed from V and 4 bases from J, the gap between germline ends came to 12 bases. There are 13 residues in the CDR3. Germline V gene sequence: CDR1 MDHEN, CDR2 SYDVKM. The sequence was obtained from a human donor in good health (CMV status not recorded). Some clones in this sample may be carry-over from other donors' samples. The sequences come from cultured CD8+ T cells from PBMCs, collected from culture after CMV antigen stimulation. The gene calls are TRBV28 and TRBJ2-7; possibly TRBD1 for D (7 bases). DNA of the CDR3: TGTGCCAGCAGTGGCGGGACAGCGTACGAGCAGTACGTC. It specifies CASSGGTAYEQYV.